These 12 T cell receptor beta chains came from one sample sequenced in a study of T-cell memory formation after mild COVID-19 (dated by TCRdb to the early 2020s). Library construction relied on 5' RACE. Sequencing used an Illumina NovaSeq 6000. TCRdb handled the public reads itself, with Q25 trimming in fastp and clone calling in MiXCR, and kept productive beta chains. Under each unique CDR3 protein, matching rows form one entry showing the most common genes and DNA. This sample has roughly 100,000 distinct CDR3 sequences in its table, and over 15% of those were observed once. The top ten clonotypes cover 25% to 30% of the sample. What was sequenced was PBMCs or a T cell subset sorted from them (not recorded which). The receptors here all came from an adult woman who had mild COVID-19 (a few samples of this study predate the infection). The sample titles of this study are shuffled in the database, so cell type and time point are left out; the donor was told from shared clones.

The V gene is TRBV7-9, the J gene TRBJ2-7, with D perhaps matching TRBD2 (5 bases). V lost 5 bases and J lost 3, with 14 bases in between. The CDR3 runs to 14 residues. Germline V gene sequence: CDR1 SEHNR, CDR2 FQNEAQ (reference sequence). The CDR3 sequence is CASSPDWRFYEQYF. CDR3 DNA: TGTGCCAGCAGCCCGGACTGGAGATTCTACGAGCAGTACTTC.

V usage is TRBV25-1 and J usage is TRBJ2-4; 9 bases are shared with TRBD1. This CDR3 is built from 16 residues. V shed 4 bases, J shed 2 bases, and the junction held 6 bases outside the gene matches. Germline V lookup: CDR1 MGHDK, CDR2 SYGVNS. The CDR3 is CASSVGQGSSKNIQYF. The CDR3 nucleotides read TGTGCCAGCAGTGTCGGACAGGGGAGCTCCAAAAACATTCAGTACTTC.

The J gene is TRBJ1-1, the V gene TRBV5-4; a weak D match, TRBD1 (5 bases). The V end lost 4 bases, the J end lost 4 bases, and 14 bases lay between the germline ends. The CDR3 loop spans 14 amino acids. The V gene's germline CDR1 is SGHNT and CDR2 YYREEE (reference sequence). CDR3 amino acids: CASSMGRESTEAFF. As DNA, the CDR3 is TGTGCCAGCAGCATGGGACGGGAGAGCACTGAAGCTTTCTTT.

This clonotype was counted a few times. The chain has TRBV11-2 and TRBJ1-3; D unresolved. The germline gives CDR1 SGHAT, CDR2 FQNNGV. Trimming removed 4 bases at V and 0 bases at J, with 10 bases between. The CDR3 is made up of 15 amino acids. The CDR3 protein is CASSYDSSSGNTIYF. For the CDR3, the DNA is TGTGCCAGCAGCTATGACTCAAGCTCTGGAAACACCATATATTTT.

V and J are TRBV6-5 and TRBJ1-1; D not certain. The germline CDR1 and CDR2 sequences are MNHEY and SVGAGI. The CDR3 length is 14 residues. V was pared by 7 bases and J by 4 bases, with 16 bases between. CDR3 nucleotide sequence: TGTGCCAGCACCGAGGTCCAGCGGGGCACTGAAGCTTTCTTT. This gives the protein CASTEVQRGTEAFF.

A few counts support this clonotype. The CDR3 loop reads CASSLGDRAGDEKLFF. CDR3 bases: TGTGCCAGCAGCTTGGGGGACAGGGCCGGGGATGAAAAACTGTTTTTT. The chain uses TRBV5-5 and TRBJ1-4, with 9 bases fitting TRBD1. Germline-derived CDR1 and CDR2 are SGHKS and YYEKEE (reference sequence). V was clipped by 0 bases and J by 6 bases; unmatched bases: 6. The CDR3 is 16 amino acids.

V is TRBV7-3 and J is TRBJ2-1; D remains ambiguous. CDR3 length: 13 residues. The V and J ends lost 1 base and 9 bases respectively, with 10 bases between them. Germline CDR1 and CDR2: SGHTA and FQGTGA. CDR3 sequence reads: CASSLMGTGEQFF. CDR3 DNA: TGTGCCAGCAGCTTAATGGGTACCGGTGAGCAGTTCTTC.

The chain carries TRBV27 and TRBJ1-1; 7 bases fit TRBD1. Germline trimming cut 6 bases from V and 0 bases from J; bases unmatched to any gene: 13. Germline V gene data show CDR1 as MNHEY and CDR2 as SMNVEV (reference sequence). The CDR3 is 17 amino acids. The CDR3 DNA reads as TGTGCCAGCAGCCGACAGGGCGAAATGATTATGAACACTGAAGCTTTCTTT. Translation: CASSRQGEMIMNTEAFF.

This clonotype was seen a handful of times. The chain uses TRBV24-1 and TRBJ1-5, with D unclear. Germline lookup yields CDR1 KGHDR and CDR2 SFDVKD. The CDR3 loop spans 12 amino acids. V was pared by 3 bases and J by 6 bases, with 5 bases between. The CDR3: CATSDGFQPQHF. The DNA for the CDR3 is TGTGCCACCAGTGATGGGTTTCAGCCCCAGCATTTT.

The chain has TRBV29-1 and TRBJ1-1; 10 nucleotides line up with TRBD1. CDR3 length: 14 residues. Germline-derived CDR1 and CDR2 are SQVTM and ANQGSEA. After removal of 4 bases from V and 5 bases from J, the junction contained 7 bases not matched to a gene. CDR3 protein: CSVGQGALETEAFF. For the CDR3, the DNA is TGCAGCGTTGGACAGGGGGCTTTGGAGACTGAAGCTTTCTTT.

This sequence joins TRBV9 and TRBJ2-1; TRBD2 agrees at 9 bases. The germline V gene encodes CDR1 SGDLS and CDR2 YYNGEE. J lost 4 bases, V lost 3 bases, and 5 bases had no gene match. CDR3 length: 15 amino acids. CDR3 sequence reads: CASSEASGVYNEQFF. DNA for the CDR3: TGTGCCAGCAGCGAAGCTAGCGGGGTTTACAATGAGCAGTTCTTC.

This sequence joins TRBV15 and TRBJ2-1; D not resolved. This CDR3 is built from 13 residues. The ends were cut back, 2 bases at V and 5 bases at J, with 7 bases in the middle. Per germline, CDR1 LNHNV and CDR2 YYDKDF (reference sequence). The CDR3, as DNA: TGTGCCACCAGCAGACGCAGCAACAATGAGCAGTTCTTC. Its protein product is CATSRRSNNEQFF.